Shown below are 28 T cell receptor beta chains from a single sample sequenced in a study of blood T cell repertoires in COVID-19 (TCRdb year 2020). The library was produced with the immunoSEQ multiplex PCR assay. TCRdb took this table from immuneACCESS and kept in-frame rearrangements with V and J called. Such tables lack part of the clones; where checked against another copy, unresolved V genes explain under half of the gap, and the rest is unexplained. Recorded for this sample are about 190,000 clones; roughly four fifths of them occurred a single time. The top ten constitute roughly 5% of the sample. Sequenced sample: peripheral blood. All receptors come from a woman aged 25 to 45 with acute or convalescent COVID-19.

This chain uses TRBV24-1 with TRBJ2-2, with D perhaps TRBD2 (5 bases). The V gene's germline CDR1 is KGHDR and CDR2 SFDVKD. Trimming cost V 1 base and J 6 bases, with 8 bases left between them. This CDR3 has 14 residues. CDR3 protein: CATSDFSGAGELFF. For the CDR3, the DNA is TGTGCCACCAGTGATTTCTCCGGGGCCGGGGAGCTGTTTTTT.

The V gene is TRBV11-1, the J gene TRBJ2-1; possible D gene TRBD1, 5 bases. V lost 4 bases and J 6 bases, leaving 16 bases between the germline ends. The CDR3 loop spans 15 amino acids. Germline assignment: CDR1 SGHAT and CDR2 FQDESV (reference sequence). For the CDR3, the DNA is TGTGCCAGCAGCTCCGACAGATTCGATTCCAATGAGCAGTTCTTC. Its protein product is CASSSDRFDSNEQFF.

This clone has only one observation. This rearrangement joins TRBV2 to TRBJ2-1, with a possible D match to TRBD1 (6 bases). This CDR3 is built from 12 residues. CDR1 is SNHLY and CDR2 is FYNNEI in the germline V gene. V was trimmed by 3 bases and J by 9 bases, leaving 9 bases between them. The CDR3 loop is CASSDRDIEQFF. The CDR3 bases are TGTGCCAGCAGTGACAGGGACATTGAGCAGTTCTTC.

This rearrangement joins TRBV2 to TRBJ1-2; D remains ambiguous. CDR3 length equals 13 residues. Trimming took 7 bases from V and 4 from J, leaving 13 bases between them. CDR1 and CDR2 from the germline V gene are SNHLY and FYNNEI. The CDR3 DNA reads TGTGCCAGCAACCCTGCACAGAGCTATGGCTACACCTTC. Protein sequence: CASNPAQSYGYTF.

The chain uses TRBV28 and TRBJ1-2; 8 nucleotides match TRBD1. Germline V lookup: CDR1 MDHEN, CDR2 SYDVKM. The CDR3 extends over 14 amino acids. Trimming removed 3 bases from V and 8 bases from J; junction bases left unmatched: 8. CDR3 protein: CASSFLSTGEGYTF. DNA of the CDR3: TGTGCCAGCAGTTTCCTCTCGACAGGGGAGGGCTACACCTTC.

The chain employs TRBV5-6 and TRBJ1-2; 8 bases are shared with TRBD1. Germline CDR1 is SGHDT and CDR2 is YYEEEE. The V and J ends lost 0 bases and 4 bases, in that order; junction bases with no gene match: 11. The CDR3 loop spans 17 amino acids. In DNA, the CDR3 is TGTGCCAGCAGCTTGGCCGGACAGGGTCGGTCCCGCTATGGCTACACCTTC. It translates to CASSLAGQGRSRYGYTF.

This clone was counted once. This chain connects TRBV6-5 to TRBJ1-1; no definite D call. V was pared by 6 bases and J by 0 bases, with 11 bases between. The CDR3 spans 14 residues. Germline CDR1 MNHEY, CDR2 SVGAGI. The DNA for the CDR3 is TGTGCCAGCAGCCTCGACACCATGAACACTGAAGCTTTCTTT. This codes for CASSLDTMNTEAFF.

This chain uses TRBV6-4 with TRBJ2-6, with TRBD1 as a possible D gene (5 bases). This CDR3 comprises 16 residues. Between the trimmed V and J ends, which lost 5 bases and 0 bases, there was a span of 11 bases. Germline values: CDR1 MRHNA, CDR2 SNTAGT. The chain's CDR3 is CASSPTEDSGANVLTF. CDR3 DNA: TGTGCCAGCAGTCCGACAGAAGACTCTGGGGCCAACGTCCTGACTTTC.

V gene TRBV28 combines with J gene TRBJ2-2; the match to TRBD1 covers 7 bases. The ends lost 7 bases at V and 3 bases at J; junction bases unmatched: 8. The germline gives CDR1 MDHEN, CDR2 SYDVKM. This CDR3 has 15 amino acids. The CDR3 protein is CASKSPTGDTGELFF. In DNA, the CDR3 is TGTGCCAGCAAGTCCCCTACAGGGGACACCGGGGAGCTGTTTTTT.

The gene calls are TRBV5-1 and TRBJ2-5; D gene uncertain. Germline V gene sequence: CDR1 SGHRS, CDR2 YFSETQ. V lost 4 bases and J lost 4, with 14 bases in between. CDR3 size: 14 residues. Here the CDR3 DNA reads TGCGCCAGCAGCCTACAGACCCCCCGAGAGACCCAGTACTTC. Translating gives CASSLQTPRETQYF.

V usage is TRBV11-3 and J usage is TRBJ2-7; 7 bases are shared with TRBD1. The V gene end was trimmed by 5 bases and the J gene end by 5 bases; junction bases not matched to a gene: 6. The CDR3 is 13 residues long. Germline CDR1 is SGHNT and CDR2 is YENEEA. CDR3: CASSRQGGHEQYF. CDR3 nucleotide sequence: TGTGCCAGCAGCCGACAGGGTGGCCACGAGCAGTACTTC.

The rearrangement uses TRBV7-8 and TRBJ1-1; D remains unclear. Trimming took off 5 bases at V and 1 base at J, with 11 bases between the two ends. The length of the CDR3 is 14 residues. Germline V lookup: CDR1 SGHVS, CDR2 FQNEAQ. The CDR3 loop is CASSAYRRNTEAFF. For the CDR3, the DNA is TGTGCCAGCAGCGCCTATAGGAGGAACACTGAAGCTTTCTTT.

V and J are TRBV30 and TRBJ1-4; D is ambiguous. Germline values: CDR1 GTSNPN, CDR2 SVGIG (reference sequence). The CDR3 extends over 13 amino acids. V lost 4 bases, J lost 5 bases, and 11 bases lay in between. CDR3 in amino acids: CAWNEQRNEKLFF. The CDR3 DNA follows: TGTGCCTGGAATGAACAGCGGAATGAAAAACTGTTTTTT.

J is TRBJ1-6 and V is TRBV30; D gene unclear. Trimming took 0 bases from V and 11 from J, leaving 11 bases between them. Germline assignment: CDR1 GTSNPN and CDR2 SVGIG (reference sequence). CDR3 length equals 13 residues. In DNA form, the CDR3 reads TGTGCCTGGAGTGTAGAGGGATCGACACCCCTCCACTTT. Translated, it gives CAWSVEGSTPLHF.

CDR3 region: CASSPRRQGGRLNTEAFF. CDR3 in DNA: TGTGCCAGCAGCCCCAGACGACAGGGAGGCCGCCTGAACACTGAAGCTTTCTTT. This chain uses TRBV7-8 with TRBJ1-1, with TRBD1 matching over 7 bases. The CDR3 runs 18 residues. V trimming: 5 bases; J trimming: 0 bases; junction bases outside the gene matches: 15. The germline V gene encodes CDR1 SGHVS and CDR2 FQNEAQ.

The V gene is TRBV19, the J gene TRBJ2-1; no firm D call. V lost 6 bases and J 5 bases, leaving 11 bases between the germline ends. Per the germline V gene, CDR1 is LNHDA and CDR2 is SQIVND (reference sequence). The CDR3 spans 13 residues. In DNA form, the CDR3 reads TGTGCCAGTAGCCCTCCCCCTAACAATGAGCAGTTCTTC. This sequence encodes CASSPPPNNEQFF.

The rearrangement links TRBV30 to TRBJ1-2; D uncertain. V was trimmed by 5 bases and J by 8 bases, leaving 9 bases between them. Germline loops: CDR1 GTSNPN, CDR2 SVGIG (reference sequence). There are 10 residues in the CDR3. CDR3 nucleotide sequence: TGTGCCTGGGGAGGTCTGGGCTACACCTTC. It translates to CAWGGLGYTF.

The rearrangement uses TRBV5-6 and TRBJ1-2; 7 positions agree with TRBD1. Trimming took 4 bases from V and 3 from J; bases not matched to a gene: 6. From germline, CDR1 is SGHDT and CDR2 YYEEEE. The CDR3 totals 14 residues. This CDR3 is CASSLGQTHYGYTF. CDR3 DNA: TGTGCCAGCAGCCTGGGACAGACACACTATGGCTACACCTTC.

There are a few counts of this clone. The chain has TRBV7-9 and TRBJ1-5; D not resolved. The CDR3 runs 14 residues. The germline V and J ends were trimmed by 5 bases and 1 base, with 9 bases remaining between them. Germline V gene lookup returns CDR1 SEHNR and CDR2 FQNEAQ (reference sequence). The CDR3 nucleotides read TGTGCCAGCAGCCCAGAGGCCAGCAATCAGCCCCAGCATTTT. Translating gives CASSPEASNQPQHF.

The chain couples TRBV5-1 to TRBJ2-1; 15 bases align to TRBD2. Germline V gene sequence: CDR1 SGHRS, CDR2 YFSETQ. V lost 3 bases and J lost 3; bases outside the gene matches: 7. This CDR3 is built from 18 residues. The CDR3 DNA is TGCGCCAGCAGCTCCGGACTAGCGGGGGGGCGATTCTACAATGAGCAGTTCTTC. This translates into CASSSGLAGGRFYNEQFF.

The V call is TRBV19, the J call TRBJ1-2; TRBD1 is a possible D gene (6 bases). Trimming took 3 bases from V and 0 from J, leaving 20 bases between them. CDR1 is LNHDA and CDR2 is SQIVND in the germline V gene (reference sequence). This CDR3 comprises 18 residues. The CDR3 DNA reads as TGTGCCAGTAGTATCCATCCGGGACAAAGAACTTCTAACTATGGCTACACCTTC. This gives the protein CASSIHPGQRTSNYGYTF.

The chain employs TRBV6-6 and TRBJ2-4, with TRBD1 matching 9 bases. CDR3 length: 17 amino acids. The V segment lost 5 bases and the J segment 1 base; nucleotides outside the gene matches: 9. In germline, CDR1 is MNHNY, CDR2 SVGAGI (reference sequence). CDR3 DNA: TGTGCCAGCAGTCGATCACAGGGGGCCGTCGCCAAAAACATTCAGTACTTC. Protein product: CASSRSQGAVAKNIQYF.

This sequence joins TRBV19 and TRBJ1-1; D ambiguous. The CDR3 spans 13 residues. Germline V CDR1 and CDR2: LNHDA, SQIVND (reference sequence). V dropped 4 bases and J dropped 1 base, with 7 bases sitting between them. As DNA, the CDR3 is TGTGCCAGTAGTAGCACAGAGAACACTGAAGCTTTCTTT. Protein: CASSSTENTEAFF.

J is TRBJ2-6 and V is TRBV27; no firm D call. Germline-derived CDR1 and CDR2 are MNHEY and SMNVEV (reference sequence). The CDR3 length is 15 residues. V was cut by 5 bases and J by 0 bases, with 8 bases left in between. The chain's CDR3 is CASSPSVSGANVLTF. The DNA of the CDR3 is TGTGCCAGCAGTCCCTCGGTCTCTGGGGCCAACGTCCTGACTTTC.

The rearrangement joins TRBV28 to TRBJ2-5; 10 positions match TRBD2. With 8 bases clipped from V and 6 bases from J, the junction kept 15 bases outside the gene matches. CDR3 length equals 16 residues. Per germline, CDR1 MDHEN and CDR2 SYDVKM. CDR3: CASHSRSSGGPKTQYF. The CDR3 DNA reads as TGTGCCAGCCACAGCCGGTCTAGCGGGGGACCTAAGACCCAGTACTTC.

This clone has only one observation. The V gene is TRBV3-1 (or the pseudogene TRBV3-2), the J gene TRBJ2-7; possibly TRBD2 for D (6 bases). Germline values: CDR1 LGHDT, CDR2 YNNKEL (reference sequence). The CDR3 totals 16 residues. The ends were cut back, 2 bases at V and 3 bases at J, with 17 bases in the middle. Here the CDR3 DNA reads TGTGCCAGCAGCCAAATCCGTACTAGCTACCGCTACGAGCAGTACTTC. As protein: CASSQIRTSYRYEQYF.

The V gene is TRBV10-3, the J gene TRBJ2-2, with 9 positions matching TRBD2. Germline-derived CDR1 and CDR2 are ENHRY and SYGVKD. The CDR3 spans 12 residues. Losses at the gene ends were 9 bases for V and 7 bases for J; bases not matched to a gene: 3. The CDR3 protein is CAMGLAGGELFF. In DNA, the CDR3 is TGTGCCATGGGACTAGCTGGCGGGGAGCTGTTTTTT.

This clone was picked up a small number of times. The chain has TRBV19 and TRBJ1-5; D is possibly TRBD1 (6 bases). The germline V gene has CDR1 LNHDA and CDR2 SQIVND (reference sequence). The CDR3 is 16 amino acids. Trimming cost V 4 bases and J 0 bases, with 13 bases left between them. The chain's CDR3 is CASSTMTGLSNQPQHF. DNA for the CDR3: TGTGCCAGTAGTACGATGACAGGCCTTAGCAATCAGCCCCAGCATTTT.